What follows is one T cell receptor (beta chain) and its context. The target antigen is unknown. The data were obtained in a study of T cell responses to AZD1222 COVID-19 vaccine. V was clipped by 5 bases and J by 1 base; unmatched bases: 8. The CDR3 loop spans 16 amino acids. Per the germline V gene, CDR1 is LNHDA and CDR2 is SQIVND (reference sequence). Analysis merged second doses at about 4 or about 12 weeks. The assay was immunoSEQ multiplex PCR, and TCRdb's table has in-frame clones only and misses some. The table has tens of thousands of clones, approximately 88% seen once. General study findings and limits: Clonal diversity was possibly underestimated, and the donors were mostly white British, with more females. After two AZD1222 doses, spike-specific TCR breadth and depth rose versus day 0.

The specimen comprised peripheral blood, sampled 28 days after the second AZD1222 dose. The source of this sequence is an adult who received the AZD1222 COVID-19 vaccine. The V gene is TRBV19, the J gene TRBJ2-7; 10 nucleotides line up with TRBD2. Here the CDR3 DNA reads TGTGCCAGTAGTCGAGCTACTAGCGGGGCATCCTACGAGCAGTACTTC. Protein sequence: CASSRATSGASYEQYF. The full variable domain, with the rest looked up from reference TRBV19 and TRBJ2-7, is DGGITQSPKYLFRKEGQNVTLSCEQNLNHDAMYWYRQDPGQGLRLIYYSQIVNDFQKGDIAEGYSVSREKKESFPLTVTSAQKNPTAFYLCASSRATSGASYEQYFGPGTRLTVT.